A single sample is the source of the 22 T cell receptor beta chains below, sequenced in a study of blood T cell repertoires in COVID-19. Some clones are missing from TCRdb's copy, which holds only in-frame ones; the method was immunoSEQ multiplex PCR. The sample records roughly 130,000 clones, about three quarters being singletons. Source material: peripheral blood. These receptors all stem from a man older than 75 with acute or convalescent COVID-19.

The chain is built from TRBV25-1 and TRBJ1-5, with a tentative D call TRBD1 (5 bases). V shed 3 bases and J shed 3 bases, with 9 bases lying between them. Germline CDR1 and CDR2: MGHDK and SYGVNS. This CDR3 has 14 amino acids. The CDR3 DNA follows: TGTGCCAGCAGTGACCCAGGGTCCAATCAGCCCCAGCATTTT. Residues: CASSDPGSNQPQHF. Variable domain in full (rest from reference TRBV25-1 and TRBJ1-5): EADIYQTPRYLVIGTGKKITLECSQTMGHDKMYWYQQDPGMELHLIHYSYGVNSTEKGDLSSESTVSRIRTEHFPLTLESARPSHTSQYLCASSDPGSNQPQHFGDGTRLSIL.

The chain carries TRBV9 and TRBJ2-7, with 12 bases fitting TRBD2. The CDR3 length is 15 residues. The junction had 8 bases not matched to a gene; V was cut back by 4 bases and J by 6 bases. Germline-derived CDR1 and CDR2 are SGDLS and YYNGEE. CDR3 region: CASSSTSGGWIEQYF. In DNA form, the CDR3 reads TGTGCCAGCAGCTCCACTAGCGGGGGGTGGATCGAGCAGTACTTC.

Notes on this clone: Other DNA sequences in the same sample also yield this CDR3. J is TRBJ1-5 and V is TRBV10-3, with 9 nucleotides matching TRBD1. This CDR3 spans 15 amino acids. Germline CDR1 ENHRY, CDR2 SYGVKD. V was clipped by 5 bases and J by 2 bases; unmatched bases: 4. CDR3 bases: TGTGCCATCAGTCCGGACAGGGGAGGCAATCAGCCCCAGCATTTT. Amino acid sequence: CAISPDRGGNQPQHF.

The rearrangement links TRBV29-1 to TRBJ1-2; possible D gene TRBD1, 5 bases. Trimming removed 4 bases from V and 7 bases from J, with 16 bases in between. Germline CDR1 and CDR2: SQVTM and ANQGSEA. This CDR3 has 13 amino acids. The CDR3 DNA reads TGCAGCGTTGCATATGGGGCGGTAGGTGGCTACACCTTC. This encodes CSVAYGAVGGYTF.

The rearrangement joins TRBV5-6 to TRBJ1-2, with 7 nucleotides matching TRBD1. CDR1 is SGHDT, CDR2 YYEEEE, per germline. V was clipped by 4 bases and J by 4 bases; unmatched bases: 7. This CDR3 spans 14 amino acids. The CDR3 loop reads CASSAGQNIYGYTF. As DNA, the CDR3 is TGTGCCAGCAGCGCGGGACAGAATATCTATGGCTACACCTTC.

The gene calls are TRBV7-6 and TRBJ1-2; no clear D gene. The germline gives CDR1 SGHVS, CDR2 FNYEAQ. The CDR3 is made up of 16 amino acids. The V end lost 7 bases, the J end lost 1 base, and 19 bases lay between the germline ends. CDR3 DNA sequence: TGTGCCAGCACCCCTCTCCCACTAGGACTTAACTATGGCTACACCTTC. This gives the protein CASTPLPLGLNYGYTF.

This clone was counted only a few times. The rearrangement links TRBV24-1 to TRBJ2-1; weak D call: TRBD1 (5 bases). Germline CDR1 reads KGHDR; CDR2 reads SFDVKD. Deletions cut 1 base from V and 2 bases from J, with 5 bases between. The CDR3 runs to 14 residues. CDR3: CATSDLQAYNEQFF. The CDR3 DNA is TGTGCCACCAGTGATTTACAGGCCTACAATGAGCAGTTCTTC.

Only one count was recorded for this clone. The chain employs TRBV27 and TRBJ2-7; 7 bases line up with TRBD2. From germline, CDR1 is MNHEY and CDR2 SMNVEV (reference sequence). V was pared by 1 base and J by 6 bases, with 18 bases of the junction left unmatched. The CDR3 runs 18 residues. This chain's CDR3 is CASSLFPTPSHGGGEQYF. CDR3 in DNA: TGTGCCAGCAGTTTATTCCCGACCCCGTCACATGGGGGGGGCGAGCAGTACTTC.

This chain uses TRBV4-2 with TRBJ2-1; the D gene is possibly TRBD2 (5 bases). V was shortened by 1 base and J by 9 bases, with 10 bases between the two germline ends. Germline values: CDR1 LGHNA, CDR2 YNFKEQ. The CDR3 runs 13 residues. This chain's CDR3 is CASSQGRLSEQFF. In DNA form, the CDR3 reads TGTGCCAGCAGCCAAGGGAGGTTAAGTGAGCAGTTCTTC.

The genes are TRBV11-2 and TRBJ2-1, with 7 bases that match TRBD2. The V gene's germline CDR1 is SGHAT and CDR2 FQNNGV. This CDR3 is built from 12 residues. Trimming cost V 3 bases and J 10 bases; bases outside gene matches: 3. CDR3 sequence: CASSFQAGEQFF. As DNA, the CDR3 is TGTGCCAGCAGCTTTCAAGCGGGAGAGCAGTTCTTC. Together with reference TRBV11-2 and TRBJ2-1, the CDR3 gives the full variable domain: EAGVAQSPRYKIIEKRQSVAFWCNPISGHATLYWYQQILGQGPKLLIQFQNNGVVDDSQLPKDRFSAERLKGVDSTLKIQPAKLEDSAVYLCASSFQAGEQFFGPGTRLTVL.

V usage is TRBV7-2 and J usage is TRBJ2-7; D unresolved. Germline CDR1 is SGHTA and CDR2 is FQGNSA. Trimming removed 1 base at V and 5 bases at J, with 6 bases between. The length of the CDR3 is 12 residues. The CDR3: CASSLEWHEQYF. The CDR3 nucleotides read TGTGCCAGCAGCTTAGAGTGGCACGAGCAGTACTTC.

This clone was detected once. The chain is built from TRBV9 and TRBJ2-3; a possible D gene is TRBD2 (6 bases). V lost 2 bases and J 0 bases, leaving 10 bases between the germline ends. This CDR3 contains 15 residues. Germline CDR1 SGDLS, CDR2 YYNGEE. CDR3 nucleotide sequence: TGTGCCAGCAGCGTGGAGGGGCCGAGCACAGATACGCAGTATTTT. As protein: CASSVEGPSTDTQYF. The whole variable domain, filled in from reference TRBV9 and TRBJ2-3, reads DSGVTQTPKHLITATGQRVTLRCSPRSGDLSVYWYQQSLDQGLQFLIQYYNGEERAKGNILERFSAQQFPDLHSELNLSSLELGDSALYFCASSVEGPSTDTQYFGPGTRLTVL.

This chain joins TRBV10-3 and TRBJ1-4; D unclear. Germline assignment: CDR1 ENHRY and CDR2 SYGVKD. V was shortened by 6 bases and J by 0 bases, with 8 bases between the two germline ends. CDR3 size: 14 residues. CDR3 coding DNA: TGTGCCATCAGGCCGGGAGCAACTAATGAAAAACTGTTTTTT. Encoded protein: CAIRPGATNEKLFF.

This chain uses TRBV29-1 with TRBJ2-1; tentatively, D is TRBD1 (5 bases). The CDR3 is made up of 12 amino acids. V lost 7 bases to trimming and J lost 9 bases, with 16 bases between them. CDR1 and CDR2 (germline): SQVTM, ANQGSEA. The CDR3 DNA reads as TGCAGCGGACTGCAGGGTATTGGTGAGCAGTTCTTC. This codes for CSGLQGIGEQFF.

V and J are TRBV2 and TRBJ2-5; tentative D call: TRBD1 (5 bases). Trimming took 9 bases from V and 0 from J, leaving 11 bases between them. The germline gives CDR1 SNHLY, CDR2 FYNNEI. The CDR3 sequence is 13 residues long. CDR3 nucleotides: TGTGCCAGTGAAGAGGACAACCAAGAGACCCAGTACTTC. This encodes CASEEDNQETQYF.

This clone was observed a handful of times. The rearrangement joins TRBV15 to TRBJ2-7, with 12 nucleotides matching TRBD2. The V and J ends lost 2 bases and 4 bases, in that order; junction bases with no gene match: 3. CDR3 length: 15 amino acids. Germline lookup yields CDR1 LNHNV and CDR2 YYDKDF (reference sequence). DNA for the CDR3: TGTGCCACCAGCAGATCGACTAGCGGGGGATACGAGCAGTACTTC. It translates to CATSRSTSGGYEQYF.

The chain couples TRBV7-6 to TRBJ2-2; tentatively, D is TRBD2 (6 bases). This CDR3 comprises 16 residues. V dropped 5 bases and J dropped 4 bases, with 17 bases sitting between them. Germline CDR1 reads SGHVS; CDR2 reads FNYEAQ. CDR3 DNA: TGTGCCAGCAGCGCCCAGGTGGGACTGGGCACCGGGGAGCTGTTTTTT. Translation gives CASSAQVGLGTGELFF.

This clone was found a few times. V and J are TRBV4-2 and TRBJ1-6; D not resolved. Germline V gene sequence: CDR1 LGHNA, CDR2 YNFKEQ. The V end was cut by 0 bases, the J end by 7 bases, with 10 bases between. CDR3 length equals 15 residues. The CDR3 sequence: CASSQEVENNSPLHF. The CDR3 coding sequence is TGTGCCAGCAGCCAAGAAGTAGAAAACAATTCACCCCTCCACTTT.

The chain is built from TRBV28 and TRBJ1-1; possibly TRBD1 for D (6 bases). Per the germline V gene, CDR1 is MDHEN and CDR2 is SYDVKM. Deletions cut 2 bases from V and 2 bases from J, with 9 bases between. CDR3 length: 14 residues. CDR3 amino acids: CASSLQDRNTEAFF. In DNA, the CDR3 is TGTGCCAGCAGTTTACAGGACAGAAACACTGAAGCTTTCTTT.

The CDR3 DNA is TGTGCCAGTAGTTACCGGGACTTTAGCAATCAGCCCCAGCATTTT. Translation: CASSYRDFSNQPQHF. The genes are TRBV19 and TRBJ1-5, with D possibly matching TRBD1 (5 bases). V was trimmed by 5 bases and J by 0 bases, leaving 11 bases between them. Germline-derived CDR1 and CDR2 are LNHDA and SQIVND (reference sequence). CDR3 length equals 15 residues.

This rearrangement joins TRBV5-1 to TRBJ1-5; D gene unclear. The CDR3 sequence is 15 residues long. Germline V gene sequence: CDR1 SGHRS, CDR2 YFSETQ. V gave up 1 base and J gave up 0 bases, with 8 bases separating them. The CDR3 loop is CASSLSGSSNQPQHF. In DNA form, the CDR3 reads TGCGCCAGCAGCTTGTCAGGCAGTAGCAATCAGCCCCAGCATTTT.

This rearrangement joins TRBV10-3 to TRBJ2-2, with D possibly being TRBD1 (5 bases). The CDR3 sequence is 12 residues long. With 5 bases removed from V and 5 bases from J, the gap between germline ends came to 6 bases. CDR1 is ENHRY, CDR2 SYGVKD, per germline. The CDR3 nucleotides read TGTGCCATCAGTAGGGGAACCGGGGAGCTGTTTTTT. The encoded protein is CAISRGTGELFF.